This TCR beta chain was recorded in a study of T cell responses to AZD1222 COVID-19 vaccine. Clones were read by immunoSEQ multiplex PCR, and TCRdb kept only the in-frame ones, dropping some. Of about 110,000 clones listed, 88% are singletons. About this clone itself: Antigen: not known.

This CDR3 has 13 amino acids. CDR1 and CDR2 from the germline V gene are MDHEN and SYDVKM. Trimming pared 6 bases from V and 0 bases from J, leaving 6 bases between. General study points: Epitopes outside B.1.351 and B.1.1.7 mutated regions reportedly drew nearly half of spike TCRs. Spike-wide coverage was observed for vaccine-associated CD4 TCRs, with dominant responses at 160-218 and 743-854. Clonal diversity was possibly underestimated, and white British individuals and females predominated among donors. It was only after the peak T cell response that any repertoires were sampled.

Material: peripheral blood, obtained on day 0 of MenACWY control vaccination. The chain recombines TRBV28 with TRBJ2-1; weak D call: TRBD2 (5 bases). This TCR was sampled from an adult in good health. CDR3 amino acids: CASRRASYNEQFF. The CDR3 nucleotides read TGTGCCAGCAGGCGGGCCTCCTACAATGAGCAGTTCTTC.